This T cell receptor beta chain was found in a study of shared clonotypes between healthy human individuals. For this clone: Its specificity is not known.

Sorted subsets were amplified in replicate PCRs using 200 to 250 ng DNA, some 31,000 T cell genomes. The method was immunoSEQ multiplex PCR; TCRdb's version includes in-frame clones alone and lacks a portion of them. Altogether 2 million to 2.5 million clones are present, under 95% being singletons, with the ten largest covering 0.37%. The study, taken as a whole, reports: It was the non-shared clonotypes that had lower generation probabilities than clonotypes shared by all four donors. Estimated richness values were generally larger in naive subsets than in memory subsets.

V lost 0 bases, J lost 6 bases, and 0 bases stayed unmatched. The germline CDR1 and CDR2 sequences are LGHNA and YSLEER. This CDR3 has 14 amino acids. This receptor was identified in a man aged 18 to 35 in good health. Some clones in this sample may be carry-over from other donors' samples. The sequenced material came from naive CD4+ T cells from PBMCs. The sample's subset: CD45RA+ positively selected. This sequence joins TRBV4-3 and TRBJ2-1, with TRBD1 matching over 9 bases. CDR3 coding DNA: TGCGCCAGCAGCCAAGAGGACAGGGGCAATGAGCAGTTCTTC. Translating it yields CASSQEDRGNEQFF.